This is a list of T cell receptor beta chains from one sample in a study of shared clonotypes between healthy human individuals. Only in-frame clones appear in the TCRdb table, and some are missing; sequencing was by immunoSEQ multiplex PCR. The sample yields 1,500,000 or so clones, roughly 96% seen once. Sequencing input: naive CD4+ T cells sorted from blood. The origin of the receptors is a man aged 25-40 years in good health. CDR3s include the opening cysteine and the closing phenylalanine or tryptophan. A D gene is named only where the DNA matches it firmly. A row's size may be missing; if present it is once, few, many or a size class.

d_call	v_call	j_call	clone_size	cdr3_aa	cdr3_nt
TRBD1	TRBV11-2	TRBJ2-1	few	CASSVDRGFYNEQFF	TGTGCCAGCAGCGTAGACAGGGGTTTCTACAATGAGCAGTTCTTC
NA	TRBV2	TRBJ1-1	NA	CASSAQGPTEAFF	TGTGCCAGCAGTGCCCAGGGGCCGACTGAAGCTTTCTTT
NA	TRBV9	TRBJ2-1	NA	CASSSRDLPYNEQFF	TGTGCCAGCAGCTCGCGGGACTTACCCTACAATGAGCAGTTCTTC
NA	TRBV9	TRBJ2-7	NA	CASSVVPSSYEQYF	TGTGCCAGCAGCGTAGTGCCCAGCTCCTACGAGCAGTACTTC
TRBD1	TRBV6-1	TRBJ2-7	NA	CASSEVLSHAIRGEQYF	TGTGCCAGCAGTGAAGTCCTCAGCCATGCGATCAGGGGGGAGCAGTACTTC
NA	TRBV2	TRBJ1-2	NA	CASKVNYGYTF	TGTGCCAGCAAGGTGAACTATGGCTACACCTTC
NA	TRBV5-1	TRBJ2-5	NA	CASSWDVLETQYF	TGCGCCAGCAGCTGGGACGTATTGGAGACCCAGTACTTC
NA	TRBV7-9	TRBJ2-7	NA	CASSSQWNEQYF	TGTGCCAGCAGCTCACAATGGAACGAGCAGTACTTC
NA	TRBV19	TRBJ2-3	NA	CASSTSDTQYF	TGTGCCAGTAGTACCTCAGATACGCAGTATTTT
TRBD2	TRBV2	TRBJ2-1	NA	CASRPRELGPNEQFF	TGTGCCAGCAGGCCGCGGGAGTTGGGTCCCAATGAGCAGTTCTTC
TRBD1	TRBV9	TRBJ1-1	NA	CASSASGQGSPEAFF	TGTGCCAGCAGCGCTTCGGGACAGGGGAGCCCTGAAGCTTTCTTT
TRBD1	TRBV27	TRBJ1-1	NA	CASSLSGQANTEAFF	TGTGCCAGCAGTTTATCGGGACAGGCTAACACTGAAGCTTTCTTT
NA	TRBV27	TRBJ2-2	NA	CASSFGRDTGELFF	TGTGCCAGCAGTTTCGGGCGGGACACCGGGGAGCTGTTTTTT
NA	TRBV6-5	TRBJ2-5	NA	CASSPEPGKKETQYF	TGTGCCAGCAGTCCCGAACCGGGGAAAAAAGAGACCCAGTACTTC
NA	TRBV11-2	TRBJ2-7	NA	CASIQYRTVGEQYF	TGTGCCAGCATCCAGTACCGAACAGTAGGCGAGCAGTACTTC
TRBD2	TRBV13	TRBJ2-1	NA	CASSLPGTSGNEQFF	TGTGCCAGCAGCTTACCCGGGACTAGCGGCAATGAGCAGTTCTTC
NA	TRBV6-1	TRBJ2-3	NA	CASGSGGTDTQYF	TGTGCCAGCGGGTCGGGGGGCACAGATACGCAGTATTTT
NA	TRBV15	TRBJ1-5	NA	CATSTGANQPQHF	TGTGCCACCAGCACCGGGGCTAATCAGCCCCAGCATTTT
NA	TRBV28	TRBJ1-2	once	CASSTGGLGYTF	TGTGCCAGCAGTACGGGGGGGTTGGGCTACACCTTC
TRBD1	TRBV2	TRBJ2-7	NA	CAGQRDSSYEQYF	TGTGCCGGACAACGGGACAGCTCCTACGAGCAGTACTTC
TRBD2	TRBV27	TRBJ2-1	NA	CASSGRASGYNEQFF	TGTGCCAGCAGTGGCAGGGCTAGCGGATACAATGAGCAGTTCTTC
NA	TRBV9	TRBJ2-7	NA	CASSAEMRSYEQYF	TGTGCCAGCAGCGCCGAAATGCGGTCCTACGAGCAGTACTTC
NA	TRBV19	TRBJ1-1	NA	CASSIVTGQAFF	TGTGCCAGTAGTATAGTTACAGGGCAAGCTTTCTTT
TRBD1	TRBV11-2	TRBJ2-3	NA	CASSLRPGQGPDTQYF	TGTGCCAGCAGCTTGAGACCGGGACAGGGACCAGATACGCAGTATTTT
TRBD1	TRBV7-9	TRBJ1-5	NA	CASSLGQGNAQPQHF	TGTGCCAGCAGCTTAGGACAGGGAAACGCTCAGCCCCAGCATTTT